This is a list of T cell receptor beta chains from one sample in a study of glioma-infiltrating T cells after dendritic cell vaccination. The table came from immunoSEQ multiplex PCR; TCRdb's copy has only in-frame clones and leaves some out. The sample has fewer than 85,000 clones, 81% seen once; the top ten hold 7% to 9.5%. The input for sequencing was blood, taken before dendritic cell vaccination. These TCRs come from a human donor with glioblastoma. CDR3s include the opening cysteine and the closing phenylalanine or tryptophan. Fields, in order: V gene, D gene, clone size, J gene, CDR3 length, CDR3 protein, CDR3 DNA. A D gene is named only where the DNA matches it firmly. Clone size is stated in some rows and not others, as once, few, many or a class when expanded.

v_gene: TRBV10-1; d_gene: TRBD2; abundance: NA; j_gene: TRBJ2-1; len: 15; CDR3aa: CASRPPGLAGVEQFF; CDR3nt: TGCGCCAGCAGGCCCCCGGGACTAGCGGGGGTTGAGCAGTTCTTC
v_gene: TRBV5-1; d_gene: TRBD2; abundance: NA; j_gene: TRBJ2-3; len: 16; CDR3aa: CASSLGLAGSTDTQYF; CDR3nt: TGCGCCAGCAGCTTGGGACTAGCGGGGAGCACAGATACGCAGTATTTT
v_gene: TRBV11-2; d_gene: TRBD1; abundance: NA; j_gene: TRBJ1-6; len: 13; CDR3aa: CASSTGDNSPLHF; CDR3nt: TGTGCCAGCAGCACAGGGGACAATTCACCCCTCCACTTT
v_gene: TRBV6-1; d_gene: TRBD2; abundance: NA; j_gene: TRBJ2-7; len: 13; CDR3aa: CASSEVGGNEQYF; CDR3nt: TGTGCCAGCAGTGAAGTGGGAGGGAACGAGCAGTACTTC
v_gene: TRBV5-8; d_gene: NA; abundance: NA; j_gene: TRBJ1-5; len: 16; CDR3aa: CASSLEGGGADQPQHF; CDR3nt: TGTGCCAGCAGCTTGGAGGGTGGTGGGGCAGATCAGCCCCAGCATTTT
v_gene: TRBV6-5; d_gene: NA; abundance: NA; j_gene: TRBJ1-6; len: 16; CDR3aa: CASSSVPGIYNSPLHF; CDR3nt: TGTGCCAGCAGTTCCGTGCCGGGGATCTATAATTCACCCCTCCACTTT
v_gene: TRBV5-6; d_gene: TRBD1; abundance: NA; j_gene: TRBJ2-7; len: 16; CDR3aa: CASSGTPGQGAYEQYF; CDR3nt: TGTGCCAGCAGCGGAACCCCGGGACAGGGGGCTTACGAGCAGTACTTC
v_gene: TRBV30; d_gene: TRBD1; abundance: NA; j_gene: TRBJ1-4; len: 14; CDR3aa: CAWSAGGGDEKLFF; CDR3nt: TGTGCCTGGAGTGCCGGAGGGGGCGATGAAAAACTGTTTTTT
v_gene: TRBV19; d_gene: TRBD1; abundance: NA; j_gene: TRBJ1-5; len: 13; CDR3aa: CASTPQGDQPQHF; CDR3nt: TGTGCCAGTACCCCACAGGGGGATCAGCCCCAGCATTTT
v_gene: TRBV6-1; d_gene: NA; abundance: NA; j_gene: TRBJ1-5; len: 15; CDR3aa: CASSEGWRGNQPQHF; CDR3nt: TGTGCCAGCAGTGAAGGGTGGCGGGGCAATCAGCCCCAGCATTTT
v_gene: TRBV9; d_gene: TRBD1; abundance: NA; j_gene: TRBJ2-7; len: 15; CDR3aa: CASSLGTGASYEQYF; CDR3nt: TGTGCCAGCAGCTTAGGGACAGGGGCCTCCTACGAGCAGTACTTC
v_gene: TRBV2; d_gene: NA; abundance: once; j_gene: TRBJ2-7; len: 13; CDR3aa: CASSGGDSYEQYF; CDR3nt: TGTGCCAGCAGTGGGGGAGACTCCTACGAGCAGTACTTC
v_gene: TRBV2; d_gene: NA; abundance: NA; j_gene: TRBJ1-4; len: 16; CDR3aa: CASLKNGPGTSEKLFF; CDR3nt: TGTGCCAGCTTAAAAAATGGTCCCGGGACAAGTGAAAAACTGTTTTTT
v_gene: TRBV5-1; d_gene: TRBD1; abundance: few; j_gene: TRBJ1-6; len: 16; CDR3aa: CASSPGQGVGDSPLHF; CDR3nt: TGCGCCAGCAGCCCGGGTCAGGGGGTAGGTGATTCACCCCTCCACTTT
v_gene: TRBV25-1; d_gene: TRBD1; abundance: few; j_gene: TRBJ1-4; len: 14; CDR3aa: CASSGGQINEKLFF; CDR3nt: TGTGCCAGCAGTGGGGGACAGATAAATGAAAAACTGTTTTTT
v_gene: TRBV5-4; d_gene: NA; abundance: NA; j_gene: TRBJ1-2; len: 12; CDR3aa: CASSRQNYGYTF; CDR3nt: TGTGCCAGCAGCCGACAAAACTATGGCTACACCTTC
v_gene: TRBV4-2; d_gene: NA; abundance: NA; j_gene: TRBJ1-4; len: 16; CDR3aa: CASSQDPTGLDEKLFF; CDR3nt: TGTGCCAGCAGCCAAGATCCCACAGGGCTGGATGAAAAACTGTTTTTT
v_gene: TRBV25-1; d_gene: NA; abundance: NA; j_gene: TRBJ1-2; len: 14; CDR3aa: CASRGEEPHYGYTF; CDR3nt: TGTGCCAGCAGGGGGGAGGAGCCGCACTATGGCTACACCTTC
v_gene: TRBV4-3; d_gene: NA; abundance: NA; j_gene: TRBJ1-2; len: 17; CDR3aa: CASSPTLETGVGNGYTF; CDR3nt: TGCGCCAGCAGCCCAACTCTCGAAACGGGGGTGGGGAATGGCTACACCTTC
v_gene: TRBV5-1; d_gene: TRBD1; abundance: NA; j_gene: TRBJ2-7; len: 14; CDR3aa: CASSLVTGAYEQYF; CDR3nt: TGCGCCAGCAGCTTGGTTACAGGGGCCTACGAGCAGTACTTC
v_gene: TRBV5-6; d_gene: NA; abundance: NA; j_gene: TRBJ2-5; len: 14; CDR3aa: CASSPPVARETQYF; CDR3nt: TGTGCCAGCAGCCCTCCAGTAGCCCGGGAGACCCAGTACTTC
v_gene: TRBV11-2; d_gene: NA; abundance: NA; j_gene: TRBJ1-2; len: 14; CDR3aa: CASSLSRQGSGYTF; CDR3nt: TGTGCCAGCAGCTTAAGTCGCCAAGGGAGTGGCTACACCTTC
v_gene: TRBV6-1; d_gene: NA; abundance: NA; j_gene: TRBJ2-1; len: 14; CDR3aa: CASSGTLTYNEQFF; CDR3nt: TGTGCCAGCAGCGGGACACTAACCTACAATGAGCAGTTCTTC
v_gene: TRBV9; d_gene: NA; abundance: NA; j_gene: TRBJ1-2; len: 14; CDR3aa: CASSVQKQGDGYTF; CDR3nt: TGTGCCAGCAGCGTTCAAAAACAGGGAGATGGCTACACCTTC
v_gene: TRBV6-5; d_gene: NA; abundance: NA; j_gene: TRBJ2-7; len: 15; CDR3aa: CASSLLTGPTYEQYF; CDR3nt: TGTGCCAGCAGTTTGCTGACAGGCCCTACCTACGAGCAGTACTTC
v_gene: TRBV6-6; d_gene: NA; abundance: NA; j_gene: TRBJ1-2; len: 13; CDR3aa: CASSYSAGYGYTF; CDR3nt: TGTGCCAGCAGTTACTCAGCCGGCTATGGCTACACCTTC
v_gene: TRBV19; d_gene: NA; abundance: NA; j_gene: TRBJ2-5; len: 13; CDR3aa: CASSMGPQETQYF; CDR3nt: TGTGCCAGTAGTATGGGCCCTCAAGAGACCCAGTACTTC
v_gene: TRBV28; d_gene: TRBD1; abundance: NA; j_gene: TRBJ2-3; len: 15; CDR3aa: CASSTPGQGTDTQYF; CDR3nt: TGTGCCAGCAGCACCCCGGGACAGGGCACAGATACGCAGTATTTT
v_gene: TRBV27; d_gene: TRBD1; abundance: NA; j_gene: TRBJ2-6; len: 19; CDR3aa: CASSRTGTGGFSGANVLTF; CDR3nt: TGTGCCAGCAGTAGGACCGGGACAGGGGGATTCTCTGGGGCCAACGTCCTGACTTTC
v_gene: TRBV29-1; d_gene: TRBD1; abundance: NA; j_gene: TRBJ2-3; len: 14; CDR3aa: CSVYRGQGTDTQYF; CDR3nt: TGCAGCGTTTACAGGGGGCAAGGCACAGATACGCAGTATTTT
v_gene: TRBV5-4; d_gene: NA; abundance: NA; j_gene: TRBJ2-7; len: 15; CDR3aa: CASSFVRGSSYEQYF; CDR3nt: TGTGCCAGCAGCTTCGTACGAGGTAGTAGCTACGAGCAGTACTTC
v_gene: TRBV19; d_gene: NA; abundance: NA; j_gene: TRBJ1-4; len: 15; CDR3aa: CASSIYRAAGEKLFF; CDR3nt: TGTGCCAGTAGTATATATAGGGCGGCGGGTGAAAAACTGTTTTTT
v_gene: TRBV19; d_gene: TRBD1; abundance: NA; j_gene: TRBJ1-1; len: 14; CDR3aa: CASSRDRKMTEAFF; CDR3nt: TGTGCCAGTAGTAGGGACAGAAAGATGACTGAAGCTTTCTTT
v_gene: TRBV5-1; d_gene: NA; abundance: NA; j_gene: TRBJ1-6; len: 15; CDR3aa: CASSLAPYGPSPLHF; CDR3nt: TGCGCCAGCAGCCTGGCTCCGTACGGTCCTTCACCCCTCCACTTT
v_gene: TRBV4-1; d_gene: TRBD1; abundance: NA; j_gene: TRBJ2-2; len: 15; CDR3aa: CASSPDRGMAGELFF; CDR3nt: TGCGCCAGCAGCCCCGACAGGGGTATGGCCGGGGAGCTGTTTTTT
v_gene: TRBV5-1; d_gene: NA; abundance: NA; j_gene: TRBJ2-7; len: 14; CDR3aa: CASSRETDPYEQYF; CDR3nt: TGCGCCAGCAGCCGGGAAACGGATCCCTACGAGCAGTACTTC
v_gene: TRBV7-2; d_gene: TRBD2; abundance: NA; j_gene: TRBJ2-3; len: 18; CDR3aa: CASSWVVAGGGSTDTQYF; CDR3nt: TGTGCCAGCAGCTGGGTGGTAGCGGGAGGGGGTAGCACAGATACGCAGTATTTT
v_gene: TRBV5-1; d_gene: NA; abundance: NA; j_gene: TRBJ1-5; len: 15; CDR3aa: CASSLEGGSNQPQHF; CDR3nt: TGCGCCAGCAGCTTGGAAGGGGGAAGCAATCAGCCCCAGCATTTT
v_gene: TRBV4-2; d_gene: TRBD1; abundance: few; j_gene: TRBJ1-5; len: 14; CDR3aa: CASSQDRENQPQHF; CDR3nt: TGTGCCAGCAGCCAGGACAGGGAGAATCAGCCCCAGCATTTT
v_gene: TRBV27; d_gene: TRBD1; abundance: once; j_gene: TRBJ1-2; len: 16; CDR3aa: CASSLSTAGGYDGYTF; CDR3nt: TGTGCCAGCAGTTTAAGCACCGCAGGGGGCTATGATGGCTACACCTTC
v_gene: TRBV7-9; d_gene: TRBD1; abundance: many; j_gene: TRBJ2-7; len: 14; CDR3aa: CASSPGQGETEQYF; CDR3nt: TGTGCCAGCAGCCCGGGACAGGGTGAGACCGAGCAGTACTTC
v_gene: TRBV7-3; d_gene: TRBD1; abundance: NA; j_gene: TRBJ2-7; len: 14; CDR3aa: CASSSGTGTYEQYF; CDR3nt: TGTGCCAGCAGCTCCGGGACAGGAACCTACGAGCAGTACTTC
v_gene: TRBV15; d_gene: NA; abundance: NA; j_gene: TRBJ1-2; len: 16; CDR3aa: CATSRDSGIANYGYTF; CDR3nt: TGTGCCACCAGCAGAGACTCAGGGATAGCTAACTATGGCTACACCTTC
v_gene: TRBV6-1; d_gene: TRBD1; abundance: NA; j_gene: TRBJ2-2; len: 15; CDR3aa: CASRGTGGNTGELFF; CDR3nt: TGTGCCAGCAGGGGGACAGGGGGAAACACCGGGGAGCTGTTTTTT
v_gene: TRBV10-2; d_gene: NA; abundance: NA; j_gene: TRBJ1-6; len: 14; CDR3aa: CASSAGAGGSPLHF; CDR3nt: TGCGCCAGCAGTGCGGGGGCGGGGGGATCACCCCTCCACTTT
v_gene: TRBV18; d_gene: TRBD1; abundance: NA; j_gene: TRBJ1-2; len: 14; CDR3aa: CASSLQGAGYGYTF; CDR3nt: TGTGCCAGCTCACTTCAGGGGGCCGGCTATGGCTACACCTTC
v_gene: TRBV29-1; d_gene: TRBD1; abundance: NA; j_gene: TRBJ2-7; len: 12; CDR3aa: CSVEQGDNEQYF; CDR3nt: TGCAGCGTTGAACAGGGGGACAACGAGCAGTACTTC
v_gene: TRBV30; d_gene: TRBD1; abundance: NA; j_gene: TRBJ1-6; len: 14; CDR3aa: CAWSLGQENSPLHF; CDR3nt: TGTGCCTGGAGTCTGGGACAGGAAAATTCACCCCTCCACTTT
v_gene: TRBV5-4; d_gene: NA; abundance: NA; j_gene: TRBJ2-5; len: 14; CDR3aa: CASSLRTVQETQYF; CDR3nt: TGTGCCAGCAGCTTGCGGACAGTCCAAGAGACCCAGTACTTC
v_gene: TRBV5-1; d_gene: NA; abundance: NA; j_gene: TRBJ2-7; len: 15; CDR3aa: CASSLDFGSSYEQYF; CDR3nt: TGCGCCAGCAGCTTGGACTTCGGGAGCTCCTACGAGCAGTACTTC
v_gene: TRBV25-1; d_gene: NA; abundance: NA; j_gene: TRBJ2-5; len: 14; CDR3aa: CASSEAGAPETQYF; CDR3nt: TGTGCCAGCAGTGAGGCGGGGGCCCCTGAGACCCAGTACTTC
v_gene: TRBV28; d_gene: NA; abundance: NA; j_gene: TRBJ1-6; len: 15; CDR3aa: CASSPRVGYNSPLHF; CDR3nt: TGTGCCAGCAGCCCACGGGTCGGCTATAATTCACCCCTCCACTTT
v_gene: TRBV9; d_gene: NA; abundance: NA; j_gene: TRBJ2-3; len: 17; CDR3aa: CASSVGSGGASTDTQYF; CDR3nt: TGTGCCAGCAGCGTAGGTTCGGGGGGCGCAAGCACAGATACGCAGTATTTT
v_gene: TRBV2; d_gene: NA; abundance: few; j_gene: TRBJ1-5; len: 13; CDR3aa: CASSPRFTQPQHF; CDR3nt: TGTGCCAGCAGCCCCCGCTTTACACAGCCCCAGCATTTT
v_gene: TRBV6-1; d_gene: NA; abundance: NA; j_gene: TRBJ1-5; len: 17; CDR3aa: CASSADGGGGNNQPQHF; CDR3nt: TGTGCCAGCAGTGCAGATGGCGGCGGGGGGAATAATCAGCCCCAGCATTTT
v_gene: TRBV2; d_gene: NA; abundance: NA; j_gene: TRBJ1-2; len: 14; CDR3aa: CASSEAAEAGGYTF; CDR3nt: TGTGCCAGCAGTGAAGCGGCAGAGGCTGGCGGCTACACCTTC
v_gene: TRBV7-8; d_gene: TRBD2; abundance: NA; j_gene: TRBJ2-1; len: 15; CDR3aa: CASSFSGGAHNEQFF; CDR3nt: TGTGCCAGCAGCTTTAGCGGGGGGGCTCACAATGAGCAGTTCTTC